Shown below are 32 T cell receptor beta chains from a single sample sequenced in a study of T cell repertoires in cytomegalovirus infection. The antigens of these receptors remain unknown. A single record per CDR3 protein comes from TCRdb applying MiXCR to the reads. The table includes some 920,000 distinct CDR3 sequences, around 32% detected once. Here the sequenced sample was cultured CD8+ T cells from PBMCs, taken from culture after CMV antigen stimulation. The receptors derive from a human donor in good health (CMV status not recorded). Some clones in this sample may be carry-over from other donors' samples.

The rearrangement joins TRBV20-1 to TRBJ1-1, with D unclear. Germline V lookup: CDR1 DFQATT, CDR2 SNEGSKA (reference sequence). The V end lost 0 bases, the J end lost 1 base, and 12 bases lay between the germline ends. This CDR3 is 15 amino acids long. The CDR3 loop is CSARDQGGRNTEAFF. Here the CDR3 DNA reads TGCAGTGCTAGAGATCAAGGAGGGCGGAACACTGAAGCTTTCTTT.

With respect to this clonotype: The junction departs from the called germline gene at one end, perhaps through a read error. The chain carries TRBV3-1 and TRBJ2-5, with TRBD2 matching over 11 bases. The CDR3 has 15 amino acids. Per the germline V gene, CDR1 is LGHDT and CDR2 is YNNKEL (reference sequence). CDR3 protein: CASSQGVLAGATKWF. In DNA, the CDR3 is TGTGCCAGCAGCCAAGGGGTACTAGCGGGGGCAACTAAGTGGTTC.

This chain connects TRBV15 to TRBJ1-2; D remains unclear. This CDR3 is built from 15 residues. Germline CDR1 LNHNV, CDR2 YYDKDF (reference sequence). Trimming took off 3 bases at V and 4 bases at J, with 15 bases between the two ends. CDR3 nucleotides: TGTGCCACCAGCAGGGGAGGGAACAGCCTCTATGGCTACACCTTC. Encoded protein: CATSRGGNSLYGYTF.

Ten or more counts support this clonotype. At one end, the junction sequence differs from germline, possibly due to a read error. V gene TRBV4-1 combines with J gene TRBJ2-1; D possibly matches TRBD1 or TRBD2 (6 bases each). Germline V lookup: CDR1 MGHRA, CDR2 YSYEKL. The CDR3 runs 14 residues. The CDR3 region has the DNA TGTGCTAGCAGCCAAGGGGGGTCCTACAATGAGCAGTTCTTC. Translated, it gives CASSQGGSYNEQFF.

At least ten counts were recorded for this clonotype. The chain uses TRBV19 and TRBJ1-1; D gene uncertain. Between the trimmed V and J ends, which lost 2 bases and 1 base, there was a span of 2 bases. This CDR3 has 12 amino acids. Germline V gene lookup returns CDR1 LNHDA and CDR2 SQIVND (reference sequence). The DNA for the CDR3 is TGTGCCAGTAGTATACCGAACACTGAAGCTTTCTTT. Translated: CASSIPNTEAFF.

The rearrangement links TRBV5-5 to TRBJ1-5, with D uncertain. CDR3 length: 15 residues. Trimming took off 1 base at V and 5 bases at J, with 13 bases between the two ends. CDR1 and CDR2 (germline): SGHKS, YYEKEE (reference sequence). This CDR3 reads CASSLSKGIHQPQHF. In DNA form, the CDR3 reads TGTGCCAGCAGCTTGAGTAAGGGAATACATCAGCCCCAGCATTTT.

The rearrangement uses TRBV6-2 or TRBV6-3 and TRBJ2-1; D call uncertain. The V and J ends lost 8 bases and 4 bases respectively, with 9 bases between them. The CDR3 length is 12 residues. The germline gives CDR1 MNHEY, CDR2 SVGEGT. The CDR3 DNA reads as TGTGCCAGCCGAGTCGCATACAATGAGCAGTTCTTC. Its protein product is CASRVAYNEQFF.

V gene TRBV6-1 combines with J gene TRBJ1-1; D gene unclear. Germline V lookup: CDR1 MNHNS, CDR2 SASEGT. This CDR3 region has 16 residues. Trimming took off 7 bases at V and 2 bases at J, with 20 bases between the two ends. CDR3 in amino acids: CASTSRRDGPNTEAFF. The CDR3 nucleotides are TGTGCCAGCACTTCAAGGAGGGATGGGCCTAACACTGAAGCTTTCTTT.

This clonotype was found many times. The rearrangement joins TRBV27 to TRBJ2-1; 7 nucleotides line up with TRBD2. This CDR3 is 15 amino acids long. CDR1 is MNHEY and CDR2 is SMNVEV in the germline V gene (reference sequence). With 1 base clipped from V and 2 bases from J, the junction kept 2 bases outside the gene matches. This CDR3 reads CASSLWGGPYNEQFF. In nucleotides, the CDR3 is TGTGCCAGCAGTTTATGGGGGGGACCCTACAATGAGCAGTTCTTC.

The chain recombines TRBV11-1 with TRBJ2-7; the D call may be TRBD1 or TRBD2 (5 bases each). This CDR3 comprises 14 residues. Germline V gene lookup returns CDR1 SGHAT and CDR2 FQDESV (reference sequence). Trimming took 5 bases from V and 6 from J, leaving 17 bases between them. The CDR3 nucleotides are TGTGCCAGCAGCCCAGGGACCGGGCCCGGCGAGCAGTACTTC. This translates into CASSPGTGPGEQYF.

The chain carries TRBV19 and TRBJ1-1; no clear D gene. Looked up from germline, CDR1 is LNHDA and CDR2 is SQIVND (reference sequence). CDR3 length: 11 residues. Deletions cut 4 bases from V and 6 bases from J, with 6 bases between. The CDR3 region is CASSTWSEAFF. In DNA, the CDR3 is TGTGCCAGTAGTACCTGGTCTGAAGCTTTCTTT. The full variable domain, completed using reference TRBV19 and TRBJ1-1, is DGGITQSPKYLFRKEGQNVTLSCEQNLNHDAMYWYRQDPGQGLRLIYYSQIVNDFQKGDIAEGYSVSREKKESFPLTVTSAQKNPTAFYLCASSTWSEAFFGQGTRLTVV.

The chain recombines TRBV7-9 with TRBJ2-5; 10 bases fit TRBD1. V shed 5 bases and J 1 base; nucleotides not matched to a gene: 7. CDR3 length equals 16 residues. Germline V lookup: CDR1 SEHNR, CDR2 FQNEAQ (reference sequence). CDR3 DNA sequence: TGTGCCAGCAGCCCCGGACAGGGGGAAGCCCAAGAGACCCAGTACTTC. It encodes CASSPGQGEAQETQYF.

The genes are TRBV15 and TRBJ2-5, with 8 bases fitting TRBD1. Germline CDR1 is LNHNV and CDR2 is YYDKDF (reference sequence). CDR3 length equals 15 residues. With V trimmed by 6 bases and J by 4 bases, 10 bases remained unmatched. CDR3 DNA sequence: TGTGCCACCAGTCCGGGACAGGCCAGACTAGAGACCCAGTACTTC. The encoded protein is CATSPGQARLETQYF.

J is TRBJ2-1 and V is TRBV19; 11 nucleotides match TRBD2. The CDR3 totals 18 residues. Losses at the gene ends were 1 base for V and 4 bases for J; bases not matched to a gene: 9. CDR1 is LNHDA, CDR2 SQIVND, per germline (reference sequence). The CDR3 loop is CASSIALAGGQLYNEQFF. CDR3 bases: TGTGCCAGTAGTATAGCCCTAGCGGGGGGCCAACTATACAATGAGCAGTTCTTC.

This clonotype has only a few counts. This sequence joins TRBV28 and TRBJ1-5; D ambiguous. The germline V gene has CDR1 MDHEN and CDR2 SYDVKM. The CDR3 length is 14 residues. V was trimmed by 5 bases and J by 11 bases, leaving 19 bases between them. Here the CDR3 DNA reads TGTGCCAGCAGTAAACGGACCCACGAAAGAGCCCAGCATTTT. Encoded protein: CASSKRTHERAQHF.

The rearrangement uses TRBV29-1 and TRBJ2-5; no firm D call. The CDR3 totals 12 residues. Germline loops: CDR1 SQVTM, CDR2 ANQGSEA. V gave up 3 bases and J gave up 3 bases, with 8 bases separating them. CDR3 in amino acids: CSVEDGEETQYF. DNA for the CDR3: TGCAGCGTTGAGGACGGAGAAGAGACCCAGTACTTC.

This sequence joins TRBV12-3 or TRBV12-4 and TRBJ2-1; 8 positions agree with TRBD2. The CDR3 is 18 amino acids. The junction had 19 bases not matched to a gene; V was cut back by 6 bases and J by 6 bases. CDR3 in DNA: TGTGCCAGCAGCCCTGGGGTAATGCCGGGGGGGCCTCCCAATGAGCAGTTCTTC. Translated: CASSPGVMPGGPPNEQFF.

This clonotype appeared a single time. The V call is TRBV24-1, the J call TRBJ2-3, with 8 bases matching TRBD1. Looked up from germline, CDR1 is KGHDR and CDR2 is SFDVKD. V shed 1 base, J shed 5 bases, and the junction held 7 bases outside the gene matches. The CDR3 runs to 16 residues. CDR3 bases: TGTGCCACCAGTGATTTAGGGCAGGGGGCGGGAGATACGCAGTATTTT. Its protein product is CATSDLGQGAGDTQYF.

The genes are TRBV19 and TRBJ1-1, with D uncertain. CDR1 is LNHDA, CDR2 SQIVND, per germline (reference sequence). There are 16 residues in the CDR3. Trimming shortened V by 6 bases and J by 3 bases, and 20 bases separated the two germline ends. The CDR3 sequence is CASSLRPVGVDTEAFF. CDR3 nucleotides: TGTGCCAGTAGCCTAAGACCCGTTGGGGTAGACACTGAAGCTTTCTTT.

This clonotype has more than one count but fewer than ten. The chain has TRBV6-6 and TRBJ2-4, with 10 nucleotides matching TRBD2. The CDR3 length is 15 residues. Germline CDR1 MNHNY, CDR2 SVGAGI (reference sequence). Trimming at V came to 6 bases and at J to 1 base, leaving 3 bases not matched to a gene. The CDR3 region has the DNA TGTGCCAGCAGGCTGACTAGCGGGGCCAAAAACATTCAGTACTTC. It codes for CASRLTSGAKNIQYF.

V usage is TRBV6-5 and J usage is TRBJ2-5, with 10 bases matching TRBD2. Trimming took 5 bases from V and 1 from J; bases not matched to a gene: 10. CDR1 and CDR2 from the germline V gene are MNHEY and SVGAGI. The CDR3 has 17 residues. The CDR3 coding sequence is TGTGCCAGCAGTGAAATGGCCCCTAGCGGGGGCCAAGAGACCCAGTACTTC. Translating gives CASSEMAPSGGQETQYF.

This clonotype was seen a few times. J is TRBJ2-1 and V is TRBV10-1, with 10 positions matching TRBD2. After removal of 4 bases from V and 8 bases from J, the junction contained 11 bases not matched to a gene. Germline lookup yields CDR1 WNHNN and CDR2 SYGVQD (reference sequence). The CDR3 consists of 16 residues. The CDR3: CASSGSSGGPEDEQFF. The CDR3 DNA reads TGCGCCAGCAGTGGATCTAGCGGGGGCCCCGAAGATGAGCAGTTCTTC.

This clonotype was observed a handful of times. V usage is TRBV7-2 and J usage is TRBJ2-2, with D hard to call. Trimming shortened V by 6 bases and J by 6 bases, and 14 bases separated the two germline ends. Germline V gene lookup returns CDR1 SGHTA and CDR2 FQGNSA. This CDR3 region has 14 residues. Here the CDR3 DNA reads TGTGCCAGCAGTCTGGTCCTGGCGGCCGGGGAGCTGTTTTTT. This sequence encodes CASSLVLAAGELFF.

V and J are TRBV7-9 and TRBJ1-4, with D possibly matching TRBD1 (6 bases). V was shortened by 8 bases and J by 6 bases, with 16 bases between the two germline ends. Looked up from germline, CDR1 is SEHNR and CDR2 is FQNEAQ (reference sequence). The CDR3 has 14 amino acids. In nucleotides, the CDR3 is TGTGCCAGCGCCCGAGGGGGGCAGTATGAAAAACTGTTTTTT. Amino acids: CASARGGQYEKLFF.

The chain couples TRBV5-1 to TRBJ2-3, with 8 nucleotides matching TRBD2. J lost 3 bases, V lost 2 bases, and 8 bases had no gene match. The V gene's germline CDR1 is SGHRS and CDR2 YFSETQ. CDR3 length: 16 residues. CDR3 bases: TGCGCCAGCAGCTTTGAGGCGGCGGGGGGTACAGATACGCAGTATTTT. This gives the protein CASSFEAAGGTDTQYF.

In its sample, this clonotype was seen a few times. V and J are TRBV4-2 and TRBJ1-5; tentatively, D is TRBD1 (5 bases). This CDR3 is built from 13 residues. CDR1 is LGHNA and CDR2 is YNFKEQ in the germline V gene. Deletions cut 1 base from V and 11 bases from J, with 12 bases between. CDR3 nucleotides: TGTGCCAGCAGCCAAGGAGGGGTTGGGGCCCAGCATTTT. Protein sequence: CASSQGGVGAQHF.

The chain employs TRBV11-2 and TRBJ2-1; D ambiguous. Trimming stripped 5 bases from V and 5 bases from J, with 13 bases between. The CDR3 runs to 14 residues. Per the germline V gene, CDR1 is SGHAT and CDR2 is FQNNGV. The CDR3 DNA sequence: TGTGCCAGCAGCCCCTGGGGTGGGCACAATGAGCAGTTCTTC. Encoded protein: CASSPWGGHNEQFF.

This clonotype was seen ten or more times. The chain links TRBV5-4 to TRBJ2-2, with 10 bases that match TRBD1. V dropped 4 bases and J dropped 1; count of bases not matched to a gene: 4. The CDR3 consists of 16 residues. Per the germline V gene, CDR1 is SGHNT and CDR2 is YYREEE (reference sequence). CDR3 DNA sequence: TGTGCCAGCAGCACCCGGGACAGGGGGAACACCGGGGAGCTGTTTTTT. It codes for CASSTRDRGNTGELFF.

This clonotype was found many times. V usage is TRBV7-6 and J usage is TRBJ1-4; D possibly corresponds to TRBD1 (6 bases). Germline CDR1 is SGHVS and CDR2 is FNYEAQ. The CDR3 consists of 14 residues. With 4 bases removed from V and 5 bases from J, the gap between germline ends came to 11 bases. Written as DNA, the CDR3 is TGTGCCAGCAGCTCCCGGGACATGAATGAAAAACTGTTTTTT. It specifies CASSSRDMNEKLFF.

Concerning this clonotype: The junction shows a germline mismatch at one end, possibly a read error. The chain joins TRBV12-3 or TRBV12-4 to TRBJ1-2; D is possibly TRBD1 (6 bases). The CDR3 is 16 residues long. The CDR3 sequence: CVSSLVLDRANYGYTF. CDR3 in DNA: TGTGTCAGCAGTTTAGTACTGGACAGAGCTAACTATGGCTACACCTTC.

The sample holds many counts of this clonotype. This chain connects TRBV7-6 to TRBJ1-1, with 8 bases aligning to TRBD1. The junction had 9 bases not matched to a gene; V was cut back by 5 bases and J by 4 bases. This CDR3 has 15 residues. The germline CDR1 and CDR2 sequences are SGHVS and FNYEAQ. CDR3 nucleotides: TGTGCCAGCAGCAGAAACCAGGGGGCGAGCACTGAAGCTTTCTTT. Translated, it gives CASSRNQGASTEAFF. Looking up the rest from reference TRBV7-6 and TRBJ1-1 gives the full variable domain: GAGVSQSPRYKVTKRGQDVALRCDPISGHVSLYWYRQALGQGPEFLTYFNYEAQQDKSGLPNDRFSAERPEGSISTLTIQRTEQRDSAMYRCASSRNQGASTEAFFGQGTRLTVV.

The V gene is TRBV7-9, the J gene TRBJ2-7; TRBD2 might be the D (5 bases). There are 15 residues in the CDR3. The germline V and J ends were trimmed by 1 base and 3 bases, with 13 bases remaining between them. CDR1 is SEHNR, CDR2 FQNEAQ, per germline (reference sequence). This CDR3 is CASSLEERVGYEQYF. CDR3 coding DNA: TGTGCCAGCAGCTTAGAAGAGAGGGTAGGCTACGAGCAGTACTTC.